The 29 T cell receptor beta chains listed next were all sequenced from one sample in a study of human T cells and chemical hapten exposure. Time point specified: healthy volunteer bleed at 6 weeks. Total RNA was extracted from unfractionated whole blood. TCRdb reprocessed the RACE reads with MiXCR, giving one entry per CDR3 protein. The sample lists about 77,000 distinct CDR3 sequences, about 8.6% occurring once. Sequencing was carried out using whole blood. The receptors were gathered from a female donor in good health. Some clones in this sample may be carry-over from other donors' samples.

This clonotype was picked up many times. The chain recombines TRBV27 with TRBJ1-5, with TRBD1 matching 7 bases. Germline CDR1 reads MNHEY; CDR2 reads SMNVEV (reference sequence). V dropped 4 bases and J dropped 6; count of bases not matched to a gene: 15. CDR3 length: 17 amino acids. The DNA of the CDR3 is TGTGCCAGCAGTTCATACCCTCCGACAGGGAGTCGTCAGCCCCAGCATTTT. Amino acid sequence: CASSSYPPTGSRQPQHF.

This clonotype came up many times. The chain employs TRBV10-3 and TRBJ2-3; a weak D match, TRBD2 (5 bases). Germline V gene lookup returns CDR1 ENHRY and CDR2 SYGVKD. Trimming pared 9 bases from V and 0 bases from J, leaving 10 bases between. The CDR3 is made up of 13 amino acids. CDR3: CAISAESTDTQYF. The CDR3 DNA reads as TGTGCCATTTCAGCGGAAAGCACAGATACGCAGTATTTT.

This clonotype showed up many times. The V gene is TRBV27, the J gene TRBJ1-6, with TRBD1 matching over 9 bases. The CDR3 is 15 residues long. Germline V gene data show CDR1 as MNHEY and CDR2 as SMNVEV (reference sequence). With V trimmed by 5 bases and J by 6 bases, 5 bases remained unmatched. CDR3 nucleotides: TGTGCCAGCAGTACAACGGACAGGGGTAATTCACCCCTCCACTTT. This translates into CASSTTDRGNSPLHF.

Only a few counts were recorded for this clonotype. This rearrangement joins TRBV4-1 to TRBJ1-6; no firm D call. CDR1 and CDR2 from the germline V gene are MGHRA and YSYEKL. Trimming cost V 4 bases and J 6 bases, with 13 bases left between them. The CDR3 runs 15 residues. This CDR3 reads CASSLRAGPNSPLHF. The CDR3, as DNA: TGCGCCAGCAGCCTCCGGGCAGGACCTAATTCACCCCTCCACTTT.

This clonotype has more than one count but fewer than ten. The V and J genes are TRBV14 and TRBJ2-4; D is unclear. Germline V gene data show CDR1 as SGHDN and CDR2 as FVKESK. Trimming pared 3 bases from V and 0 bases from J, leaving 12 bases between. The CDR3 consists of 16 residues. This CDR3 is CASSQVDLLAKNIQYF. As DNA, the CDR3 is TGTGCCAGCAGCCAGGTAGACCTACTAGCCAAAAACATTCAGTACTTC.

This clonotype was picked up a small number of times. DNA for the CDR3: TGCGCCAGCAGCTTGGCTGCGACAGGGGGCACAGATACGCAGTATTTT. This encodes CASSLAATGGTDTQYF. The chain carries TRBV5-1 and TRBJ2-3, with 8 nucleotides matching TRBD1. In germline, CDR1 is SGHRS, CDR2 YFSETQ. Trimming cost V 0 bases and J 1 base; bases outside gene matches: 4. The CDR3 extends over 16 amino acids.

This clonotype rates as medium-sized. The V call is TRBV5-1, the J call TRBJ1-6; D is uncertain. V lost 5 bases and J 5 bases, leaving 8 bases between the germline ends. Germline V gene data show CDR1 as SGHRS and CDR2 as YFSETQ. CDR3 length: 13 amino acids. CDR3 DNA: TGCGCCAGCAGTGCTACTAATAATTCACCCCTCCACTTT. Translation gives CASSATNNSPLHF.

This clonotype occurred a few times. The rearrangement links TRBV27 to TRBJ2-7; TRBD1 aligns across 7 bases. With 0 bases clipped from V and 0 bases from J, the junction kept 5 bases outside the gene matches. The germline V gene encodes CDR1 MNHEY and CDR2 SMNVEV (reference sequence). The CDR3 spans 16 residues. The CDR3 sequence is CASSLSPGTASYEQYF. The CDR3 bases are TGTGCCAGCAGTTTATCCCCGGGGACAGCCTCCTACGAGCAGTACTTC.

In its sample, this clonotype was seen many times. A read error may account for a junction end that differs from germline. The CDR3 coding sequence is TGTGCCAGCAGTCTAGCGGGATTGTCTGGAAACACCATATATTTT. Amino acid sequence: CASSLAGLSGNTIYF. V usage is TRBV12-3 or TRBV12-4 and J usage is TRBJ1-3, with unresolved D. This CDR3 is 15 amino acids long.

The chain carries TRBV20-1 and TRBJ2-3, with D unresolved. CDR1 and CDR2 from the germline V gene are DFQATT and SNEGSKA (reference sequence). The CDR3 extends over 13 amino acids. Trimming shortened V by 6 bases and J by 4 bases, and 14 bases separated the two germline ends. The CDR3 loop reads CSAPPSGSDTQYF. The DNA of the CDR3 is TGCAGTGCCCCCCCGTCAGGTTCAGATACGCAGTATTTT.

This clonotype has at least ten counts. V and J are TRBV27 and TRBJ2-5; a possible D gene is TRBD2 (5 bases). Trimming cost V 4 bases and J 3 bases, with 12 bases left between them. Germline values: CDR1 MNHEY, CDR2 SMNVEV (reference sequence). This CDR3 comprises 14 residues. The CDR3 DNA reads TGTGCCAGCAGTTCTGAGGACTCGGAAGAGACCCAGTACTTC. Its protein product is CASSSEDSEETQYF.

This clonotype has at least ten counts. J is TRBJ2-3 and V is TRBV3-1; TRBD2 matches at 10 bases. The V and J ends lost 4 bases and 5 bases, in that order; junction bases with no gene match: 3. CDR1 and CDR2 from the germline V gene are LGHDT and YNNKEL (reference sequence). CDR3 length: 14 residues. The CDR3 is CASSRTSGVDTQYF. DNA for the CDR3: TGTGCCAGCAGCCGGACTAGCGGAGTAGATACGCAGTATTTT.

The rearrangement links TRBV5-1 to TRBJ1-4; D uncertain. This CDR3 spans 13 amino acids. Trimming pared 4 bases from V and 6 bases from J, leaving 10 bases between. Germline V lookup: CDR1 SGHRS, CDR2 YFSETQ. The DNA for the CDR3 is TGCGCCAGCAGCAAACGGGTGGATGAAAAACTGTTTTTT. Translated: CASSKRVDEKLFF.

This rearrangement joins TRBV7-9 to TRBJ2-3, with 10 bases identical to TRBD1. The length of the CDR3 is 15 residues. Germline V gene sequence: CDR1 SEHNR, CDR2 FQNEAQ (reference sequence). The junction had 6 bases not matched to a gene; V was cut back by 5 bases and J by 4 bases. CDR3: CASSSRQGAADTQYF. The CDR3 nucleotides read TGTGCCAGCAGCAGCCGACAGGGGGCCGCAGATACGCAGTATTTT.

There are many counts of this clonotype. The chain links TRBV20-1 to TRBJ1-5, with a possible D match to TRBD1 (6 bases). V lost 1 base and J 3 bases, leaving 10 bases between the germline ends. The CDR3 sequence is 14 residues long. Germline CDR1 reads DFQATT; CDR2 reads SNEGSKA (reference sequence). CDR3 in amino acids: CSARVNRDNQPQHF. The CDR3 DNA reads TGCAGTGCTAGAGTTAACAGGGACAATCAGCCCCAGCATTTT.

The chain uses TRBV20-1 and TRBJ2-3; 9 nucleotides align to TRBD2. The CDR3 contains 16 residues. Unmatched junction bases numbered 10, after V lost 0 bases and J lost 6 bases. Germline assignment: CDR1 DFQATT and CDR2 SNEGSKA (reference sequence). The CDR3 region is CSARDFRLAGSDTQYF. CDR3 bases: TGCAGTGCTAGAGATTTTCGGCTAGCGGGAAGTGATACGCAGTATTTT.

This clonotype was counted at least ten times. The rearrangement links TRBV12-3 or TRBV12-4 to TRBJ1-2, with D hard to call. The length of the CDR3 is 14 residues. V gave up 6 bases and J gave up 8 bases, with 19 bases separating them. CDR3 residues: CASSRRANLRGYTF. CDR3 bases: TGTGCCAGCAGCAGACGGGCCAATCTCCGGGGCTACACCTTC.

This clonotype was found many times. V and J are TRBV11-1 and TRBJ2-3; 7 bases are shared with TRBD2. Unmatched junction bases numbered 6, after V lost 2 bases and J lost 4 bases. This CDR3 region has 15 residues. CDR1 is SGHAT, CDR2 FQDESV, per germline (reference sequence). CDR3 protein: CASSLTSVPADTQYF. CDR3 coding DNA: TGTGCCAGCAGCTTAACTAGCGTCCCGGCAGATACGCAGTATTTT.

This clonotype was observed many times. This chain links TRBV2 with TRBJ1-4; D not certain. Germline V gene lookup returns CDR1 SNHLY and CDR2 FYNNEI. Trimming took off 2 bases at V and 7 bases at J, with 11 bases between the two ends. CDR3 length: 14 amino acids. CDR3 in amino acids: CASSETREGEKLFF. In DNA form, the CDR3 reads TGTGCCAGCAGTGAAACGAGGGAGGGTGAAAAACTGTTTTTT.

The chain couples TRBV20-1 to TRBJ2-7, with 7 bases that match TRBD2. The CDR3 spans 14 residues. Germline V gene sequence: CDR1 DFQATT, CDR2 SNEGSKA (reference sequence). With 7 bases clipped from V and 2 bases from J, the junction kept 11 bases outside the gene matches. The CDR3 spells CSVHLGRGTYEQYF. The CDR3 nucleotides are TGCAGTGTACACCTGGGGAGGGGAACCTACGAGCAGTACTTC.

The chain recombines TRBV6-6 with TRBJ2-4; D remains unclear. The CDR3 consists of 11 residues. Trimming pared 10 bases from V and 6 bases from J, leaving 10 bases between. From germline, CDR1 is MNHNY and CDR2 SVGAGI (reference sequence). CDR3 bases: TGTGCCACGGCGACGGCAAACATTCAGTACTTC. It encodes CATATANIQYF.

This clonotype was seen only a few times. This sequence joins TRBV20-1 and TRBJ1-6, with 7 bases matching TRBD1. CDR1 and CDR2 from the germline V gene are DFQATT and SNEGSKA (reference sequence). The CDR3 has 15 residues. With V trimmed by 6 bases and J by 7 bases, 12 bases remained unmatched. The CDR3 loop reads CSARGGRAYNSPLHF. In nucleotides, the CDR3 is TGCAGTGCCAGGGGGGGCAGGGCGTACAATTCACCCCTCCACTTT.

This clonotype appeared many times. The chain joins TRBV20-1 to TRBJ1-2; TRBD1 matches at 7 bases. The germline gives CDR1 DFQATT, CDR2 SNEGSKA (reference sequence). The CDR3 runs to 16 residues. Losses at the gene ends were 1 base for V and 6 bases for J; bases not matched to a gene: 14. The CDR3 bases are TGCAGTGCTAGAGCCCGGATAAGCAGGGGGAGAGATGGCTACACCTTC. Its translation: CSARARISRGRDGYTF.

This clonotype came up many times. The chain combines TRBV6-5 with TRBJ2-1; perhaps TRBD2 as D (5 bases). CDR3 length equals 15 residues. The V gene's germline CDR1 is MNHEY and CDR2 SVGAGI. V shed 0 bases and J shed 7 bases, with 13 bases lying between them. CDR3 nucleotides: TGTGCCAGCAGTTACTCGAGGCTAGCAGCAAATGAGCAGTTCTTC. This translates into CASSYSRLAANEQFF.

This clonotype was observed at least ten times. The chain links TRBV3-1 to TRBJ2-3, with a tentative D call TRBD2 (6 bases). The germline V gene encodes CDR1 LGHDT and CDR2 YNNKEL (reference sequence). The CDR3 has 17 amino acids. Trimming removed 2 bases at V and 1 base at J, with 16 bases between. CDR3 sequence (DNA): TGTGCCAGCAGCCAATATAGAGCGTCTAGCGGCACAGATACGCAGTATTTT. Encoded protein: CASSQYRASSGTDTQYF.

In its sample, this clonotype was seen a few times. The J gene is TRBJ2-5, the V gene TRBV29-1; tentatively, D is TRBD2 (5 bases). The CDR3 spans 11 residues. CDR1 and CDR2 from the germline V gene are SQVTM and ANQGSEA. The CDR3 reads CGTATGETQYF. DNA for the CDR3: TGCGGCACCGCTACGGGGGAGACCCAGTACTTC.

This clonotype was counted only a few times. The V call is TRBV4-1, the J call TRBJ2-7, with TRBD1 identical over 9 bases. In germline, CDR1 is MGHRA, CDR2 YSYEKL. The CDR3 length is 15 residues. Germline trimming cut 1 base from V and 2 bases from J; bases unmatched to any gene: 3. CDR3 sequence (DNA): TGCGCCAGCAGCCAAGGGGGACAGGGTACCTACGAGCAGTACTTC. Translated: CASSQGGQGTYEQYF.

This clonotype was seen a few times. The rearrangement uses TRBV4-1 and TRBJ2-3; 10 bases fit TRBD2. Losses at the gene ends were 2 bases for V and 1 base for J; bases not matched to a gene: 3. Per germline, CDR1 MGHRA and CDR2 YSYEKL. The CDR3 spans 16 residues. CDR3 DNA sequence: TGCGCCAGCAGCCAAACCGGGACTAGCGGCACAGATACGCAGTATTTT. This translates into CASSQTGTSGTDTQYF.

This clonotype was counted ten times or more. This chain connects TRBV7-2 to TRBJ2-3; maybe TRBD1 (6 bases). Germline-derived CDR1 and CDR2 are SGHTA and FQGNSA. This CDR3 spans 15 amino acids. V shed 5 bases and J shed 0 bases, with 12 bases lying between them. The CDR3, as DNA: TGTGCCAGCAGCCGCACAGGGATTAGCACAGATACGCAGTATTTT. It is translated as CASSRTGISTDTQYF. The full variable domain, in which reference TRBV7-2 and TRBJ2-3 provide the parts outside the CDR3, is GAGVSQSPSNKVTEKGKDVELRCDPISGHTALYWYRQSLGQGLEFLIYFQGNSAPDKSGLPSDRFSAERTGGSVSTLTIQRTQQEDSAVYLCASSRTGISTDTQYFGPGTRLTVL.